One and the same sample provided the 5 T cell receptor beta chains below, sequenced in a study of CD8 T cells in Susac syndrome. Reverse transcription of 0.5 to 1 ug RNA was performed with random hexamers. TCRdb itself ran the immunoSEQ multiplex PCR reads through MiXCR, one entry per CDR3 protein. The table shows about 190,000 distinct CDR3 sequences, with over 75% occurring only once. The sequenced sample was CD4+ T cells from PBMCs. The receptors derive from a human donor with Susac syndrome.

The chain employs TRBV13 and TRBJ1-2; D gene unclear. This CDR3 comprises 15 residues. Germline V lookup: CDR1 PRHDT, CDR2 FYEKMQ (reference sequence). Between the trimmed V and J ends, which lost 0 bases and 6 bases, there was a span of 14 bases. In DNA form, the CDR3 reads TGTGCCAGCAGCTTAGGCCGAGAGCTTCTACATGGCTACACCTTC. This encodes CASSLGRELLHGYTF.

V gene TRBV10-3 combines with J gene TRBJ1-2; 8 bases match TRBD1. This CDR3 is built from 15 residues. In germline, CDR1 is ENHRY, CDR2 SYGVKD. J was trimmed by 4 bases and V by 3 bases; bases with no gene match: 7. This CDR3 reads CAISDSGQGGYGYTF. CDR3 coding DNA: TGTGCCATCAGTGATTCTGGACAGGGCGGCTATGGCTACACCTTC.

CDR3 DNA: TGTGCCAGCAGTCAAGGGCAGACTCTATATGGCTACACCTTC. Its translation: CASSQGQTLYGYTF. J is TRBJ1-2 and V is TRBV12-3 or TRBV12-4; the D is unclear. CDR3 length: 14 amino acids. V lost 5 bases, J lost 5 bases, and 15 bases lay in between.

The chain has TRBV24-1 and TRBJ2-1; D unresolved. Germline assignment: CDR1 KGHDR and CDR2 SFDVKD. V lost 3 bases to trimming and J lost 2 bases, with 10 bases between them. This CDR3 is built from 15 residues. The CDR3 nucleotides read TGTGCCACCAGTGATGGTCGAAGACCCTACAATGAGCAGTTCTTC. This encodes CATSDGRRPYNEQFF.

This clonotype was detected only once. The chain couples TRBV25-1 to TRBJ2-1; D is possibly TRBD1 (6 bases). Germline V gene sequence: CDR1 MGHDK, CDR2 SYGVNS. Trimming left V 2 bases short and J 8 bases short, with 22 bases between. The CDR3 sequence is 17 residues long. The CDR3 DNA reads TGTGCCAGCAGTGAAGATGTAGGGCCAGGGGCGGGCGATGAGCAGTTCTTC. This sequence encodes CASSEDVGPGAGDEQFF.